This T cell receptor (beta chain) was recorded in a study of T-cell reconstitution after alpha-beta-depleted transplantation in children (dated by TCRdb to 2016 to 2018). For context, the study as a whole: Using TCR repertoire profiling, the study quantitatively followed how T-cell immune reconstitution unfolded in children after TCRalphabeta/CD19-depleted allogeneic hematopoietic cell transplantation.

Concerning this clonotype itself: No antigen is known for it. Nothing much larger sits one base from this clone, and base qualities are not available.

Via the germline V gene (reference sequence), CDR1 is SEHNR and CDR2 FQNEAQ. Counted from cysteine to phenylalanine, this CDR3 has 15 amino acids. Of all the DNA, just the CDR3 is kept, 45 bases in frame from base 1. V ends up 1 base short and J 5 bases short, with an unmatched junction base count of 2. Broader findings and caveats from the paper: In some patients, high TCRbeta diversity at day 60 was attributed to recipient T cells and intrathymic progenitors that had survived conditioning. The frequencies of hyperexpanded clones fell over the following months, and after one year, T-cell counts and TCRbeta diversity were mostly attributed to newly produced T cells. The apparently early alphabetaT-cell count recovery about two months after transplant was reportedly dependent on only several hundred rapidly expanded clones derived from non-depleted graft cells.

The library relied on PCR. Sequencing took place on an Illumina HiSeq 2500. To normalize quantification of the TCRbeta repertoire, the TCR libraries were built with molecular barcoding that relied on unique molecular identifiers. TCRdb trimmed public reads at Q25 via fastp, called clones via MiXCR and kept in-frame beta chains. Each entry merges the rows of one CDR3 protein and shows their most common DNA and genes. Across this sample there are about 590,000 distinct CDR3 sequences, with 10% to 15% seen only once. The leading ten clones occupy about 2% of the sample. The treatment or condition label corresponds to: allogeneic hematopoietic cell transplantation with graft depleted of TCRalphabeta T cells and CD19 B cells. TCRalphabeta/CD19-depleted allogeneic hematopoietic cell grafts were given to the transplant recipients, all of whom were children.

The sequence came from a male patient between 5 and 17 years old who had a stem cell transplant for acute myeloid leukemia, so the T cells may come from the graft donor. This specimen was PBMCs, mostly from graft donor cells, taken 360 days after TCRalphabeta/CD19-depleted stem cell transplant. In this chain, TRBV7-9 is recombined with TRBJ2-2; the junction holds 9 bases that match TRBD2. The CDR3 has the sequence CASSLVAGATGELFF. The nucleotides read TGTGCCAGCAGCTTAGTAGCGGGAGCAACCGGGGAGCTGTTTTTT.